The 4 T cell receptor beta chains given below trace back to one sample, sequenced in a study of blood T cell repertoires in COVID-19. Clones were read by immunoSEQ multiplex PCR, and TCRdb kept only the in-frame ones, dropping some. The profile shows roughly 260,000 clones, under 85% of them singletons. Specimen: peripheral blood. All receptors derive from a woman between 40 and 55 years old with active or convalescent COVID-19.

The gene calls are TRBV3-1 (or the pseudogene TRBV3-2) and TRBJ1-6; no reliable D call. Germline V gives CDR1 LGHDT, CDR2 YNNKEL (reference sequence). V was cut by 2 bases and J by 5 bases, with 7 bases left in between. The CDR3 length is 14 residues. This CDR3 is CASSQLTDNSPLHF. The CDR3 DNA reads TGTGCCAGCAGCCAACTCACAGATAATTCACCCCTCCACTTT.

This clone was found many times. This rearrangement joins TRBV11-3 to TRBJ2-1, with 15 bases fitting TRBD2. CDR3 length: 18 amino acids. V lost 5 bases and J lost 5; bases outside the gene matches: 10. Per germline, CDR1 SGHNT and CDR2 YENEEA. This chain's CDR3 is CASSVSGTSGGFHNEQFF. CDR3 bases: TGTGCCAGCAGCGTCTCCGGGACTAGCGGGGGGTTTCACAATGAGCAGTTCTTC.

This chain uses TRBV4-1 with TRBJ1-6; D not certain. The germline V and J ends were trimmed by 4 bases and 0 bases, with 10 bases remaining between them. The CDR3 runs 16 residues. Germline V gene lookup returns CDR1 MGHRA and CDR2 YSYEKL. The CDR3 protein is CASSRTQTSYNSPLHF. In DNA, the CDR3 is TGCGCCAGCAGCCGTACACAGACCTCCTATAATTCACCCCTCCACTTT.

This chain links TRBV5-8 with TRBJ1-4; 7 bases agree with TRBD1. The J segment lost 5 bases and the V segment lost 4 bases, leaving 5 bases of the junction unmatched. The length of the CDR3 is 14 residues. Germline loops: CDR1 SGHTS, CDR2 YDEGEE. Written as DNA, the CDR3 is TGTGCCAGCAGCGGGGGGACAGCGAATGAAAAACTGTTTTTT. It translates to CASSGGTANEKLFF.